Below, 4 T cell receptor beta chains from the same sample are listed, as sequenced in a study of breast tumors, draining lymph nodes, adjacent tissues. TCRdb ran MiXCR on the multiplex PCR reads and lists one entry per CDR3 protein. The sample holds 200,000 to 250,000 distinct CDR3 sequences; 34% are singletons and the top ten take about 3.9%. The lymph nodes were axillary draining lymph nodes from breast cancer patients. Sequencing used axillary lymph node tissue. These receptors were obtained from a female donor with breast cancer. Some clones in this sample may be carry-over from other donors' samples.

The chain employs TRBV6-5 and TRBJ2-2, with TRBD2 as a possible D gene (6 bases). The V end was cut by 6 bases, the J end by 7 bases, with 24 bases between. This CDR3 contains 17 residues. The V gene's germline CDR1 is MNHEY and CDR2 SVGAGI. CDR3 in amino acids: CASSKNDGGDSVGELFF. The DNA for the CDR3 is TGTGCCAGCAGCAAGAATGACGGGGGAGATTCGGTCGGGGAGCTGTTTTTT.

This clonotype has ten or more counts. Written as DNA, the CDR3 is TGTGCCAGCAGCTTAGCAGAAGGGGTCTATGGCTACACCTTC. Amino acids: CASSLAEGVYGYTF. The gene calls are TRBV11-2 and TRBJ1-2, with D maybe TRBD1 (5 bases). The V gene lost 1 base and the J gene lost 4 bases, with 10 bases spanning the gap. In germline, CDR1 is SGHAT, CDR2 FQNNGV. The CDR3 contains 14 residues. Together with reference TRBV11-2 and TRBJ1-2, the CDR3 gives the full variable domain: EAGVAQSPRYKIIEKRQSVAFWCNPISGHATLYWYQQILGQGPKLLIQFQNNGVVDDSQLPKDRFSAERLKGVDSTLKIQPAKLEDSAVYLCASSLAEGVYGYTFGSGTRLTVV.

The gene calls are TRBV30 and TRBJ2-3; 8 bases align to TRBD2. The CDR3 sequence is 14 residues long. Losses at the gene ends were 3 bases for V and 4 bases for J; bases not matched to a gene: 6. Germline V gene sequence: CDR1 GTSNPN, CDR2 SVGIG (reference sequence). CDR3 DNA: TGTGCCTGGAGACTCGCGGGAGGTGCAGATACGCAGTATTTT. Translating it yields CAWRLAGGADTQYF. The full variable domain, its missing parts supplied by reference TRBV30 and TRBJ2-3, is SQTIHQWPATLVQPVGSPLSLECTVEGTSNPNLYWYRQAAGRGLQLLFYSVGIGQISSEVPQNLSASRPQDRQFILSSKKLLLSDSGFYLCAWRLAGGADTQYFGPGTRLTVL.

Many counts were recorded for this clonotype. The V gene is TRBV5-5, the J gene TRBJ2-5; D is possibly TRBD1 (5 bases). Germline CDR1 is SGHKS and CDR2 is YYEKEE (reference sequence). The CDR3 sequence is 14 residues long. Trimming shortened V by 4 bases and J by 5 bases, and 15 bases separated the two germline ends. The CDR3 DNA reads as TGTGCCAGCAGCGTGGGTTCAGGGCGGGAGACCCAGTACTTC. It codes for CASSVGSGRETQYF.